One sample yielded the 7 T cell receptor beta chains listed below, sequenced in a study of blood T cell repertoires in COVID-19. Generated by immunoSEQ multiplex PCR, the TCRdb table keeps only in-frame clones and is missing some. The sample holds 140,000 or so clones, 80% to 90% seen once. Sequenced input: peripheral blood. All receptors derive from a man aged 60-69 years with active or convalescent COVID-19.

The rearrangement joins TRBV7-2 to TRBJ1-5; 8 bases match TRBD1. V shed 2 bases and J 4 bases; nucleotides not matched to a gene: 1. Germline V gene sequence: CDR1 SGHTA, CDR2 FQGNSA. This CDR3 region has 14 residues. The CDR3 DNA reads TGTGCCAGCAGCTTACGACAGGGGAATCAGCCCCAGCATTTT. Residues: CASSLRQGNQPQHF.

CDR3 amino acids: CASSWDSPGTEAFF. CDR3 nucleotides: TGCGCCAGCAGCTGGGACTCCCCGGGGACTGAAGCTTTCTTT. The chain employs TRBV5-1 and TRBJ1-1; a possible D gene is TRBD1 (5 bases). The CDR3 totals 14 residues. Germline CDR1 SGHRS, CDR2 YFSETQ. The V gene lost 3 bases and the J gene lost 5 bases, with 14 bases spanning the gap.

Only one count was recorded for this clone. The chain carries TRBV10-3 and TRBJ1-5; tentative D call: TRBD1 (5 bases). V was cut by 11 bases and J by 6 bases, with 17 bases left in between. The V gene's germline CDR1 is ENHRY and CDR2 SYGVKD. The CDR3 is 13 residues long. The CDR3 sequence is CAASAGLGQPQHF. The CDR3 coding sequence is TGTGCCGCGTCGGCAGGGTTGGGTCAGCCCCAGCATTTT.

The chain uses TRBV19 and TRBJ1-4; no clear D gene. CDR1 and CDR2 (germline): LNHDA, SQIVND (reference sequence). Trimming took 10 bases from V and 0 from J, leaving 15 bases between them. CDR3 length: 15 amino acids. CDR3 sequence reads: CATNGYGSTNEKLFF. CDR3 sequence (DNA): TGTGCCACTAACGGGTACGGATCAACTAATGAAAAACTGTTTTTT.

CDR3 DNA: TGTGCCAGCAGCGTCGAACCGGGACAGGTTAACACTGAAGCTTTCTTT. Its protein is CASSVEPGQVNTEAFF. The J gene is TRBJ1-1, the V gene TRBV9; TRBD1 matches 8 bases. Germline CDR1 SGDLS, CDR2 YYNGEE. V was pared by 2 bases and J by 2 bases, with 8 bases of the junction left unmatched. The length of the CDR3 is 16 residues. The full variable domain, with the rest looked up from reference TRBV9 and TRBJ1-1, is DSGVTQTPKHLITATGQRVTLRCSPRSGDLSVYWYQQSLDQGLQFLIQYYNGEERAKGNILERFSAQQFPDLHSELNLSSLELGDSALYFCASSVEPGQVNTEAFFGQGTRLTVV.

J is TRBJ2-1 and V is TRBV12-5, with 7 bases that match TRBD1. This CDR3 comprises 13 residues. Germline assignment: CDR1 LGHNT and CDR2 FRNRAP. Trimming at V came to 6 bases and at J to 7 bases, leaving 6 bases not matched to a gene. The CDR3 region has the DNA TGTGCTAGTGGAGATAACAGGGGAAATGAGCAGTTCTTC. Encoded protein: CASGDNRGNEQFF. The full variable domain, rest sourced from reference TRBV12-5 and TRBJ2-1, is DARVTQTPRHKVTEMGQEVTMRCQPILGHNTVFWYRQTMMQGLELLAYFRNRAPLDDSGMPKDRFSAEMPDATLATLKIQPSEPRDSAVYFCASGDNRGNEQFFGPGTRLTVL.

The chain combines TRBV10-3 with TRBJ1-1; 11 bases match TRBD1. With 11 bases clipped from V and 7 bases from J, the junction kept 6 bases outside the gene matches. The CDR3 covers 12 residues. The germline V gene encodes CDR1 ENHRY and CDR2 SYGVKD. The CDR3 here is CAAGQGALEAFF. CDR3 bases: TGTGCCGCAGGACAGGGGGCTCTTGAAGCTTTCTTT.